A single sample is the source of the 29 T cell receptor beta chains below, sequenced in a study of response to subunit inactivated influenza vaccine. MiXCR, run by TCRdb on the RT-PCR reads, gives a single entry per CDR3 protein. The table lists some 600,000 distinct CDR3 sequences, 12% to 15% of them singletons. The sample here was PBMCs from blood, taken about 14 days before vaccination. The source is a man aged 45-65 years who received an inactivated influenza vaccine.

This clonotype has just a few counts. CDR3 residues: CASSPVAISNTEAFF. The CDR3, as DNA: TGTGCCAGCAGCCCCGTCGCCATCTCGAACACTGAAGCTTTCTTT. J is TRBJ1-1 and V is TRBV7-8; D is undetermined. CDR3 length: 15 amino acids. CDR1 SGHVS and CDR2 FQNEAQ come from the germline V gene. With 5 bases removed from V and 1 base from J, the gap between germline ends came to 14 bases.

The chain joins TRBV3-1 to TRBJ2-7, with a possible D match to TRBD2 (6 bases). Trimming removed 1 base from V and 0 bases from J, with 16 bases in between. Germline loops: CDR1 LGHDT, CDR2 YNNKEL (reference sequence). The CDR3 length is 17 residues. For the CDR3, the DNA is TGTGCCAGCAGCCAAGTCTTTGAGAGCGGGTTCTCCTACGAGCAGTACTTC. Translation gives CASSQVFESGFSYEQYF.

In this sample, this clonotype turned up a few times. The chain links TRBV6-1 to TRBJ2-1; 11 bases agree with TRBD2. Germline V gene sequence: CDR1 MNHNS, CDR2 SASEGT. The CDR3 has 19 amino acids. V gave up 6 bases and J gave up 4 bases; unmatched junction bases: 17. The CDR3 coding sequence is TGTGCCAGCAGGGAACTAGCGGGAGAAGCTCGGGGGCGATACAATGAGCAGTTCTTC. Protein product: CASRELAGEARGRYNEQFF.

There are a few counts of this clonotype. The chain links TRBV6-2 or TRBV6-3 to TRBJ2-5; D could derive from TRBD1 or TRBD2 (5 bases each). The CDR3 extends over 13 amino acids. The V gene's germline CDR1 is MNHEY and CDR2 SVGEGT. Trimming cost V 6 bases and J 8 bases, with 16 bases left between them. CDR3 coding DNA: TGTGCCAGCAGAACGGCCGGGGCCACAACCCAGTACTTC. It specifies CASRTAGATTQYF.

This clonotype was observed a handful of times. This chain links TRBV4-1 with TRBJ1-1; 7 positions match TRBD1. Germline CDR1 reads MGHRA; CDR2 reads YSYEKL. Trimming cost V 1 base and J 5 bases; bases outside gene matches: 16. The CDR3 has 18 amino acids. This CDR3 is CASSQGPPPQTGKTEAFF. The CDR3, as DNA: TGCGCCAGCAGCCAAGGTCCCCCCCCACAGACAGGGAAGACTGAAGCTTTCTTT.

This clonotype was recorded a few times. The rearrangement uses TRBV5-1 and TRBJ2-7, with unresolved D. The V end lost 3 bases, the J end lost 7 bases, and 20 bases lay between the germline ends. This CDR3 has 15 amino acids. Germline assignment: CDR1 SGHRS and CDR2 YFSETQ. CDR3 sequence (DNA): TGCGCCAGCAGCTCGTCCGGACGGACCATTAGGGAGCAGTACTTC. Translated: CASSSSGRTIREQYF.

The V call is TRBV7-9, the J call TRBJ2-3, with 9 bases that match TRBD2. V gave up 1 base and J gave up 8 bases; unmatched junction bases: 7. In germline, CDR1 is SEHNR, CDR2 FQNEAQ (reference sequence). The CDR3 spans 15 residues. CDR3 DNA: TGTGCCAGCAGCTTAGTGCTTAGCGGGAGTGTTACGCAGTATTTT. Protein sequence: CASSLVLSGSVTQYF.

The table lists this clonotype with a few counts. This rearrangement joins TRBV7-2 to TRBJ2-3, with a possible D match to TRBD2 (5 bases). This CDR3 has 14 amino acids. Germline lookup yields CDR1 SGHTA and CDR2 FQGNSA. V gave up 5 bases and J gave up 2 bases, with 11 bases separating them. The CDR3 coding sequence is TGTGCCAGCAGCCCTCTAGCCTACACAGATACGCAGTATTTT. It translates to CASSPLAYTDTQYF.

The CDR3 loop is CATTSGDADTQYF. CDR3 DNA: TGTGCCACGACTAGCGGGGACGCAGATACGCAGTATTTT. The chain uses TRBV10-3 and TRBJ2-3; 11 bases are a match to TRBD2. In germline, CDR1 is ENHRY, CDR2 SYGVKD. The CDR3 is 13 amino acids. J was trimmed by 4 bases and V by 10 bases; bases with no gene match: 4.

This clonotype was seen only a few times. This chain connects TRBV20-1 to TRBJ2-3, with 12 bases aligning to TRBD2. V lost 3 bases to trimming and J lost 1 base; unmatched junction nucleotides: 5. The CDR3 is 16 residues long. Germline V gives CDR1 DFQATT, CDR2 SNEGSKA (reference sequence). CDR3 amino acids: CSARSTSGGRTDTQYF. CDR3 coding DNA: TGCAGTGCTAGGTCGACTAGCGGGGGACGCACAGATACGCAGTATTTT.

This clonotype was recorded a few times. The chain is built from TRBV6-2 or TRBV6-3 and TRBJ2-5, with D perhaps matching TRBD2 (6 bases). The CDR3 covers 14 residues. CDR1 is MNHEY and CDR2 is SVGEGT in the germline V gene. V was trimmed by 4 bases and J by 2 bases, leaving 11 bases between them. The CDR3 reads CASSFGLSQETQYF. The DNA of the CDR3 is TGTGCCAGCAGTTTCGGACTATCGCAAGAGACCCAGTACTTC.

The sample holds many counts of this clonotype. The chain uses TRBV7-9 and TRBJ2-7, with 7 nucleotides matching TRBD1. Germline V gives CDR1 SEHNR, CDR2 FQNEAQ (reference sequence). This CDR3 has 12 residues. The trim removed 6 bases at V and 5 bases at J, leaving 4 bases unmatched. The CDR3 DNA sequence: TGTGCCAGCAGTCTTGGACAGGACGAGCAGTACTTC. This codes for CASSLGQDEQYF. Together with reference TRBV7-9 and TRBJ2-7, the CDR3 gives the full variable domain: DTGVSQNPRHKITKRGQNVTFRCDPISEHNRLYWYRQTLGQGPEFLTYFQNEAQLEKSRLLSDRFSAERPKGSFSTLEIQRTEQGDSAMYLCASSLGQDEQYFGPGTRLTVT.

This clonotype was seen a few times. The gene calls are TRBV5-1 and TRBJ2-7; no clear D. The CDR3 contains 14 residues. The germline CDR1 and CDR2 sequences are SGHRS and YFSETQ. Trimming took 2 bases from V and 5 from J, leaving 14 bases between them. The CDR3 region is CASSFKVESNEQYF. The CDR3 DNA follows: TGCGCCAGCAGCTTTAAGGTAGAGTCGAACGAGCAGTACTTC. Full variable domain (remainder filled in from reference TRBV5-1 and TRBJ2-7): KAGVTQTPRYLIKTRGQQVTLSCSPISGHRSVSWYQQTPGQGLQFLFEYFSETQRNKGNFPGRFSGRQFSNSRSEMNVSTLELGDSALYLCASSFKVESNEQYFGPGTRLTVT.

The chain uses TRBV20-1 and TRBJ2-5; D is possibly TRBD2 (6 bases). The CDR3 contains 15 residues. From germline, CDR1 is DFQATT and CDR2 SNEGSKA (reference sequence). V lost 0 bases, J lost 1 base, and 12 bases lay in between. The CDR3 DNA sequence: TGCAGTGCTAGAGAGAGCGGGTCCCGCCAAGAGACCCAGTACTTC. It yields the protein CSARESGSRQETQYF.

This clonotype has a single count. The gene calls are TRBV7-9 and TRBJ2-3; 8 bases fit TRBD2. V shed 5 bases, J shed 2 bases, and the junction held 6 bases outside the gene matches. Germline V gives CDR1 SEHNR, CDR2 FQNEAQ (reference sequence). This CDR3 is built from 15 residues. Written as DNA, the CDR3 is TGTGCCAGCAGCCGGAGCGGGAGTGTCACAGATACGCAGTATTTT. It specifies CASSRSGSVTDTQYF.

The gene calls are TRBV5-1 and TRBJ2-1; 10 nucleotides match TRBD2. The CDR3 runs to 15 residues. V lost 4 bases, J lost 4 bases, and 5 bases stayed unmatched. Germline-derived CDR1 and CDR2 are SGHRS and YFSETQ. Here the CDR3 reads CASSQAGGVYNEQFF. DNA for the CDR3: TGCGCCAGCAGCCAAGCGGGGGGGGTTTACAATGAGCAGTTCTTC.

This clonotype was counted only a few times. The rearrangement uses TRBV5-1 and TRBJ1-1; possibly TRBD1 for D (6 bases). V lost 4 bases to trimming and J lost 8 bases, with 15 bases between them. Germline-derived CDR1 and CDR2 are SGHRS and YFSETQ. The CDR3 covers 13 residues. The CDR3 DNA sequence: TGCGCCAGCAGCCCCAACCCGGGGGCGGAAGCTTTCTTT. Translated: CASSPNPGAEAFF.

This clonotype was observed a few times. The V call is TRBV20-1, the J call TRBJ1-3; perhaps TRBD1 as D (5 bases). The CDR3 is 15 residues long. Trimming removed 3 bases at V and 0 bases at J, with 12 bases between. CDR1 is DFQATT, CDR2 SNEGSKA, per germline (reference sequence). CDR3 DNA: TGCAGTGCTAGTGAGCAGGGCTACTCTGGAAACACCATATATTTT. Translation gives CSASEQGYSGNTIYF.

This clonotype has more than one count but fewer than ten. The rearrangement uses TRBV9 and TRBJ2-3, with 7 bases lining up with TRBD2. The junction had 7 bases not matched to a gene; V was cut back by 1 base and J by 2 bases. The CDR3 consists of 16 residues. Per the germline V gene, CDR1 is SGDLS and CDR2 is YYNGEE. The CDR3 DNA is TGTGCCAGCAGCGTAACTACCGGGGGGTCCACAGATACGCAGTATTTT. It codes for CASSVTTGGSTDTQYF.

This clonotype was detected only a few times. V and J are TRBV20-1 and TRBJ1-4; the D gene is possibly TRBD1 (5 bases). The germline CDR1 and CDR2 sequences are DFQATT and SNEGSKA (reference sequence). V was trimmed by 6 bases and J by 3 bases, leaving 17 bases between them. The length of the CDR3 is 15 residues. The CDR3 loop is CSALAEGEPNEKLFF. The DNA of the CDR3 is TGCAGTGCCCTCGCAGAAGGGGAACCTAATGAAAAACTGTTTTTT.

The chain joins TRBV28 to TRBJ1-1, with a tentative D call TRBD1 (6 bases). The CDR3 has 15 residues. Between the trimmed V and J ends, which lost 0 bases and 4 bases, there was a span of 12 bases. Per germline, CDR1 MDHEN and CDR2 SYDVKM. CDR3 DNA sequence: TGTGCCAGCAGTTTATGGCAGGGAGGGGGCACTGAAGCTTTCTTT. Its translation is CASSLWQGGGTEAFF.

This clonotype came up many times. This chain connects TRBV5-1 to TRBJ2-2; D uncertain. CDR1 and CDR2 from the germline V gene are SGHRS and YFSETQ. Between the trimmed V and J ends, which lost 5 bases and 6 bases, there was a span of 11 bases. This CDR3 is 13 amino acids long. CDR3 amino acids: CASRPVAAGELFF. The DNA for the CDR3 is TGCGCCAGCAGACCTGTCGCGGCCGGGGAGCTGTTTTTT.

This clonotype was seen only a few times. The chain has TRBV4-2 and TRBJ2-3; 8 nucleotides line up with TRBD2. Germline trimming cut 0 bases from V and 4 bases from J; bases unmatched to any gene: 9. The CDR3 contains 17 residues. CDR1 is LGHNA and CDR2 is YNFKEQ in the germline V gene. The CDR3 protein is CASSQDWQAGVADTQYF. CDR3 nucleotides: TGTGCCAGCAGCCAAGATTGGCAAGCGGGAGTGGCAGATACGCAGTATTTT.

This clonotype showed up just a few times. CDR3 DNA sequence: TGTGCCACCAGCAGAGCCGGACTAGCGGGACTCATTCAGTACTTC. Protein: CATSRAGLAGLIQYF. The V gene is TRBV15, the J gene TRBJ2-4; 12 bases align to TRBD2. Germline lookup yields CDR1 LNHNV and CDR2 YYDKDF (reference sequence). The CDR3 contains 15 residues. After removal of 1 base from V and 9 bases from J, the junction contained 4 bases not matched to a gene.

This clonotype was counted between two and nine times. This rearrangement joins TRBV4-1 to TRBJ2-5; no definite D call. Germline V gene data show CDR1 as MGHRA and CDR2 as YSYEKL. The CDR3 totals 15 residues. The V gene lost 2 bases and the J gene lost 2 bases, with 12 bases spanning the gap. The CDR3 DNA follows: TGCGCCAGCAGCCAAAGGGTAGGCGCTCAAGAGACCCAGTACTTC. Translation: CASSQRVGAQETQYF.

V is TRBV4-2 and J is TRBJ2-4; TRBD2 agrees at 12 bases. The CDR3 covers 16 residues. The junction had 12 bases not matched to a gene; V was cut back by 0 bases and J by 15 bases. In germline, CDR1 is LGHNA, CDR2 YNFKEQ. The CDR3 DNA sequence: TGTGCCAGCAGCCAAGATTGGACGAGACTAGCGGGAGACCTGTACTTC. Amino acids: CASSQDWTRLAGDLYF.

This clonotype showed up just a few times. This rearrangement joins TRBV6-2 or TRBV6-3 to TRBJ2-4; TRBD2 might be the D (7 bases). Deletions cut 2 bases from V and 0 bases from J, with 20 bases between. CDR1 MNHEY and CDR2 SVGEGT come from the germline V gene. The CDR3 runs 19 residues. The CDR3 DNA is TGTGCCAGCAGTTACGGGAAGGGGGGGAGTATTACAGCCAAAAACATTCAGTACTTC. This translates into CASSYGKGGSITAKNIQYF.

CDR3 coding DNA: TGTGCCATCAGGGGACAGGGGGCCTCCTACGAGCAGTACTTC. Translating gives CAIRGQGASYEQYF. This sequence joins TRBV10-3 and TRBJ2-7; TRBD1 agrees at 12 bases. Germline CDR1 ENHRY, CDR2 SYGVKD. CDR3 length: 14 amino acids. Trimming cost V 6 bases and J 0 bases; bases outside gene matches: 0.

This clonotype was observed a few times. The V and J genes are TRBV29-1 and TRBJ1-4; D is perhaps TRBD1 (5 bases). Trimming cost V 6 bases and J 0 bases, with 11 bases left between them. Germline values: CDR1 SQVTM, CDR2 ANQGSEA. CDR3 length: 14 residues. CDR3 sequence (DNA): TGCAGCGTCCGTAAGACAGCAACTAATGAAAAACTGTTTTTT. Residues: CSVRKTATNEKLFF.